These 4 T cell receptor beta chains came from one sample sequenced in a study of cytomegalovirus exposure and HLA in healthy donors. The method was immunoSEQ multiplex PCR; TCRdb's version includes in-frame clones alone and lacks a portion of them. The sample lists 40,000 to 55,000 clones; 80% to 95% were seen once. The material sequenced was PBMCs. Receptor source: a woman aged 18-30 years in good health and CMV-seronegative.

The rearrangement joins TRBV11-2 to TRBJ2-7; D gene ambiguous. Germline V gene sequence: CDR1 SGHAT, CDR2 FQNNGV. The CDR3 totals 13 residues. V was trimmed by 1 base and J by 2 bases, leaving 6 bases between them. The CDR3 coding sequence is TGTGCCAGCAGCTTAGGGCCCGCCTACGAGCAGTACTTC. The encoded protein is CASSLGPAYEQYF.

This chain connects TRBV28 to TRBJ1-5; no clear D. The CDR3 sequence is 18 residues long. CDR1 and CDR2 (germline): MDHEN, SYDVKM. Trimming removed 4 bases from V and 4 bases from J, with 23 bases in between. The CDR3 DNA reads as TGTGCCAGCAGTTCCCCACCCGCCCCCCAGGTAGGAAATCAGCCCCAGCATTTT. Protein: CASSSPPAPQVGNQPQHF.

The rearrangement uses TRBV6-5 and TRBJ2-3; D call uncertain. The V gene's germline CDR1 is MNHEY and CDR2 SVGAGI. V was clipped by 0 bases and J by 2 bases, with 12 bases between them. CDR3 length: 16 amino acids. Here the CDR3 DNA reads TGTGCCAGCAGTTACTCAGCAGGAACCTTCACAGATACGCAGTATTTT. Amino acid sequence: CASSYSAGTFTDTQYF.

The rearrangement joins TRBV29-1 to TRBJ2-1; a weak D match, TRBD2 (5 bases). This CDR3 region has 15 residues. The V gene lost 8 bases and the J gene lost 0 bases, with 17 bases spanning the gap. Looked up from germline, CDR1 is SQVTM and CDR2 is ANQGSEA. Here the CDR3 DNA reads TGCAGCTCCCCTGGGGAGCACAGCTCCTACAATGAGCAGTTCTTC. Its protein product is CSSPGEHSSYNEQFF.